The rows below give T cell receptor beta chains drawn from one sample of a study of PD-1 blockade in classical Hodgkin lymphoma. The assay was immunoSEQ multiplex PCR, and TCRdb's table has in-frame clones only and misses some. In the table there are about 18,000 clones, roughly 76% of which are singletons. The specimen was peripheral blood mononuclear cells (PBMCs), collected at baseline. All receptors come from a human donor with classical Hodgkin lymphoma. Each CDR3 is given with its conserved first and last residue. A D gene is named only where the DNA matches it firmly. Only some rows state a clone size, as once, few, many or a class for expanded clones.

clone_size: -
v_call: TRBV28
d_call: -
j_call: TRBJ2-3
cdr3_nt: TGTGCCAGCAGCCACTCTGACGCCGATACGCAGTATTTT
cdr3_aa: CASSHSDADTQYF

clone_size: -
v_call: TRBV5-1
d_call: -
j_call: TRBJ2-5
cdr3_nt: TGCGCCAGCAGCCGACAGCCCCAAGAGACCCAGTACTTC
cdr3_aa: CASSRQPQETQYF

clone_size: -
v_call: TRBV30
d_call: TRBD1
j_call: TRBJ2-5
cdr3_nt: TGTGCCTGGAGTCCCTCACAGGGGAAAGAGACCCAGTACTTC
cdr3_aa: CAWSPSQGKETQYF

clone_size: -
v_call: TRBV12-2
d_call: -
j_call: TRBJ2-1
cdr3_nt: TGTGCAAGTCGCTTAGACCGGACAGAGAGACGTGTGGAGGGCTACAATGAGCAGTTCTTC
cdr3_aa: CASRLDRTERRVEGYNEQFF

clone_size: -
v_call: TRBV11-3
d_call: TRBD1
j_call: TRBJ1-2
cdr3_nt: TGTGCCAGCAGCTCGGGACAGGGTTACGGCTACACCTTC
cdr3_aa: CASSSGQGYGYTF

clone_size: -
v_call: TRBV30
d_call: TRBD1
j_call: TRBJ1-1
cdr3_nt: TGTGCCTGGAGCGGCAGGGGGGGGACGGCTGAAGCTTTCTTT
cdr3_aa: CAWSGRGGTAEAFF

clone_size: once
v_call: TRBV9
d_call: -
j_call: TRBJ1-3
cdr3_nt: TGTGCCAGCAGCTCAGGCGAGGGTGTTGGTGGAAACACCATATATTTT
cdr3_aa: CASSSGEGVGGNTIYF

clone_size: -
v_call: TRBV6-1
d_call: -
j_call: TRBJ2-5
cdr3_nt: TGTGCCAGCAGTGGACGGCCATATGGAGAGACCCAGTACTTC
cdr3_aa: CASSGRPYGETQYF

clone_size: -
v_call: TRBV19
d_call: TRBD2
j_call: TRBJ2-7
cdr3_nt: TGTGCCAGTAGCCACCTAGCGGGAGGGGAATACGAGCAGTACTTC
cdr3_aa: CASSHLAGGEYEQYF

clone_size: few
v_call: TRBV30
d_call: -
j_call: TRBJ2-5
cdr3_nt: TGTGCCTGGAGTGTACTAGGTGGGGAGACCCAGTACTTC
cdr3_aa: CAWSVLGGETQYF

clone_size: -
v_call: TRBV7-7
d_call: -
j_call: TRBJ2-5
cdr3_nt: TGTGCCAGCAGCCAAAGCGGGCAAGAGACCCAGTACTTC
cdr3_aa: CASSQSGQETQYF

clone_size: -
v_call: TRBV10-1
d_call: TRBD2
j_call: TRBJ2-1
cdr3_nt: TGCGCCAGCAGCTCACCGGGACTAGCGGGACAAGGAAATGAGCAGTTCTTC
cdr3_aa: CASSSPGLAGQGNEQFF

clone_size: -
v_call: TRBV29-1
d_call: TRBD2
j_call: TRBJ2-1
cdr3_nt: TGCAGCGTTCAAGGGTTAGCGGGAGGGATCTACAATGAGCAGTTCTTC
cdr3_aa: CSVQGLAGGIYNEQFF

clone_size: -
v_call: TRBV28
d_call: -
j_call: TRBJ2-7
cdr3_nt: TGTGCCAGCAGTTTTTCTAGTTTTCCCAACGGCTACGAGCAGTACTTC
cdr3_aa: CASSFSSFPNGYEQYF

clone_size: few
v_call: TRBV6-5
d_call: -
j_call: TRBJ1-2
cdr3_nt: TGTGCCAGCAGTTCGACAGTCTATGGCTACACCTTC
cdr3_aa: CASSSTVYGYTF

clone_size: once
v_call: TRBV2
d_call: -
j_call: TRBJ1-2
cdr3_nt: TGTGCCAGCAGTCCACGTAGCCAGACATATGGCTACACCTTC
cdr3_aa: CASSPRSQTYGYTF

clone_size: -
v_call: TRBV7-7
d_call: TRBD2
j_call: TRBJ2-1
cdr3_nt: TGTGCTAGCGGACCCTTCGGGAGCGGGGGAAATGAGCAGTTCTTC
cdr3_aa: CASGPFGSGGNEQFF

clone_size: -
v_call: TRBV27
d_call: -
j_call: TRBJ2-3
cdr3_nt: TGTGCCAGCAGTCTCCGGGACGGAAGCACAGATACGCAGTATTTT
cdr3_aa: CASSLRDGSTDTQYF

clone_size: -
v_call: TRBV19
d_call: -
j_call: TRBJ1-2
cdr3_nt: TGTGCCAGTAACAACCGGGCCCTCTATGGCTACACCTTC
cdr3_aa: CASNNRALYGYTF

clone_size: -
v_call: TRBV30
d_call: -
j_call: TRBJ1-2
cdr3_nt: TGTGCCTGGACAGGGTACGCCCCCCTACGGTACACCTTC
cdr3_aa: CAWTGYAPLRYTF

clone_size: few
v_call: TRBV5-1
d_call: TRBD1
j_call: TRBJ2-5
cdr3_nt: TGCGCCAGCAGCTTGCGGCAGGGGGATCCTCAAGAGACCCAGTACTTC
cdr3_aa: CASSLRQGDPQETQYF

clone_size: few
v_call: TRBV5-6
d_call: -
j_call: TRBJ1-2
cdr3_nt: TGTGCCAGCAGCTTTAACGAGGCGGGGCGTGGCTACACCTTC
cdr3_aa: CASSFNEAGRGYTF

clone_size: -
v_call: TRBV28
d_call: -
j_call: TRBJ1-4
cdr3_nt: TGTGCCAGCAGCGCCCCAGGGAGAGATGAAAAACTGTTTTTT
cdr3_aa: CASSAPGRDEKLFF

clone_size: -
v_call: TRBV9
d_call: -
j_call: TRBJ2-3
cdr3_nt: TGTGCCAGCAGCGTTTCCCTTCCAGATACGCAGTATTTT
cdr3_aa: CASSVSLPDTQYF

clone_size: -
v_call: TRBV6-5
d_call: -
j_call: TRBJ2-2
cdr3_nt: TGTGCCAGCAGTTACCGGACAGTGGCTGGCGGGGAGCTGTTTTTT
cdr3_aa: CASSYRTVAGGELFF

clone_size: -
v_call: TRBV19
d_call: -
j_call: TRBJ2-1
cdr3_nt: TGTGCCAGTAGTAAACAGCGACGGAGTTACAATGAGCAGTTCTTC
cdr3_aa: CASSKQRRSYNEQFF

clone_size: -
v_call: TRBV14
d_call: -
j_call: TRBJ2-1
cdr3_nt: TGTGCCAGCAGCCAAGATCCCGGTTTCCCTTACAATGAGCAGTTCTTC
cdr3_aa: CASSQDPGFPYNEQFF

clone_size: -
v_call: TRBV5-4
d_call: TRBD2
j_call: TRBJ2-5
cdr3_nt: TGTGCCAGCACGCAAAGGTTTAGCGGGAGGCGGCGGGAGACCCAGTACTTC
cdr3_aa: CASTQRFSGRRRETQYF

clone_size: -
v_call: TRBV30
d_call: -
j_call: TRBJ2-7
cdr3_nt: TGTGCCTGGAGTGTAGGACACTCCTACGAGCAGTACTTC
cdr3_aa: CAWSVGHSYEQYF

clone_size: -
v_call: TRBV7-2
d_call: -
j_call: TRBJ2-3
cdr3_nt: TGTGCCAGCAGCCTGGCCCTCTCGACAGGCACAGATACGCAGTATTTT
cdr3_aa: CASSLALSTGTDTQYF

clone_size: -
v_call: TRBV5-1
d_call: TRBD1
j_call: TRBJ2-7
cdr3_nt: TGCGCCAGCAGCGCCGACAGGGGGACGAGCTCCTACGAGCAGTACTTC
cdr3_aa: CASSADRGTSSYEQYF

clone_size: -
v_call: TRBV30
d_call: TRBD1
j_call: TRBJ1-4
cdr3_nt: TGTGCCCGGAGTGAAGGGGGCCAAGGTGAAAAACTGTTTTTT
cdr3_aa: CARSEGGQGEKLFF

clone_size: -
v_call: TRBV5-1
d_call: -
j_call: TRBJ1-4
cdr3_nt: TGCGCCAGCAGCTTGGGGACGGTTAATGAAAAACTGTTTTTT
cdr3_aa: CASSLGTVNEKLFF

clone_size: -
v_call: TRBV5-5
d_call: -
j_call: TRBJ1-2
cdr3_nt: TGTGCCAGCAGCTTGGAGGGGGGCTCGAACTATGGCTACACCTTC
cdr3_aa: CASSLEGGSNYGYTF

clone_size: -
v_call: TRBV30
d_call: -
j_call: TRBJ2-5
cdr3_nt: TGTGCCTGGAGTGTATGGGGAAACGGAGTAGAGACCCAGTACTTC
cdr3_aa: CAWSVWGNGVETQYF

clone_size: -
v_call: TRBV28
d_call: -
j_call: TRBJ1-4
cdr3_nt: TGTGCCAGCAGTTTAAGGGTTCCTAATGAAAAACTGTTTTTT
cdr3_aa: CASSLRVPNEKLFF

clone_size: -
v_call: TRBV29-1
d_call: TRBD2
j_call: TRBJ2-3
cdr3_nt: TGCAGCGTCGCCGGGGGGAATGGGACAGATACGCAGTATTTT
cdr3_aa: CSVAGGNGTDTQYF

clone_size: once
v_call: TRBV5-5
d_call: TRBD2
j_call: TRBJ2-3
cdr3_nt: TGTGCCAGCAGCTTGAGGCTAGCGGGGAGGGGCACAGATACGCAGTATTTT
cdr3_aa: CASSLRLAGRGTDTQYF

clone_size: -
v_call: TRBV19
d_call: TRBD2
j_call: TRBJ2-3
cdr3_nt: TGTGCCAGTAGTATATACCCGGGAGGGCGCACAGATACGCAGTATTTT
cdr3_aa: CASSIYPGGRTDTQYF

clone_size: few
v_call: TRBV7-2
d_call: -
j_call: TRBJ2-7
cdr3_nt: TGTGCCAGCAGCTTAGCGGCGGGGGCAAACGAGCAGTACTTC
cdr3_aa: CASSLAAGANEQYF

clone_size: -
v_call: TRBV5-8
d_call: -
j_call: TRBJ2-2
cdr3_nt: TGTGCCAGCAGCTTGAGCGCGTTCTCCCACACCGGGGAGCTGTTTTTT
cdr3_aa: CASSLSAFSHTGELFF

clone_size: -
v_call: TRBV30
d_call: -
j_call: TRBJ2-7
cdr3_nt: TGTGCCTGGGCAGTAGTCTACGAGCAGTACTTC
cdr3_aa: CAWAVVYEQYF

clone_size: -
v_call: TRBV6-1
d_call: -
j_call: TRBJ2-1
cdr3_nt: TGTGCCAGCAGTGAAACTAAAGGGGGTAGGAATGAGCAGTTCTTC
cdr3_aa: CASSETKGGRNEQFF

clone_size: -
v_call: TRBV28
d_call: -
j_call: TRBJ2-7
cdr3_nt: TGTGCCAGCAGTCTATTAGCGAACACCTACGAGCAGTACTTC
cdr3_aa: CASSLLANTYEQYF

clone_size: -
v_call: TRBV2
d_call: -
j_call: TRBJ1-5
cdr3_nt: TGTGCCAGCACTAACGGTGGCAATCAGCCCCAGCATTTT
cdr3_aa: CASTNGGNQPQHF

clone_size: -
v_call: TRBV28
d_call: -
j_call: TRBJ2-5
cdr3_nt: TGTGCCAGCAGTCCGCAGGAGACCCAGTACTTC
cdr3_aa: CASSPQETQYF

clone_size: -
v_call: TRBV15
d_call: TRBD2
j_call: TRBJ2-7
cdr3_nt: TGTGCCACCAGCATCAAAGGGACTAGCGGGAGAGCTAACCACGAGCAGTACTTC
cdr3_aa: CATSIKGTSGRANHEQYF

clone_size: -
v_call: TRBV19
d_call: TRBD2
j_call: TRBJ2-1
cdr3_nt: TGTGCCACAACGGGACTAGGGAATAACAATGAGCAGTTCTTC
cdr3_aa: CATTGLGNNNEQFF

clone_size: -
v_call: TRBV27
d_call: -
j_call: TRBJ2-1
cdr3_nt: TGTGCCAGCACGGTGTTCCGGGGCCACAATGAGCAGTTCTTC
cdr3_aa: CASTVFRGHNEQFF

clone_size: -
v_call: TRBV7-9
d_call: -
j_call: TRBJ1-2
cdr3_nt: TGTGCCAGCAGCTTAAAGGGTGTCTATGGCTACACCTTC
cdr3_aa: CASSLKGVYGYTF

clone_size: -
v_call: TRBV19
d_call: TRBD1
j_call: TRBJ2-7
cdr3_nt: TGTGCCAGTAGAAACCCGGGACAGAGCTCCTACGAGCAGTACTTC
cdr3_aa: CASRNPGQSSYEQYF

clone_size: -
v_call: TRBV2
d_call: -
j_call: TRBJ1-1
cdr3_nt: TGTGCCAGCAGTGAAGCGCGGAACTCCCTGAACACTGAAGCTTTCTTT
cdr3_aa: CASSEARNSLNTEAFF

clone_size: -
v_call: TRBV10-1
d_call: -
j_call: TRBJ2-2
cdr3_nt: TGCGCCAGCAGCGGAAGTCCCTCCACCGGGGAGCTGTTTTTT
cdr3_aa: CASSGSPSTGELFF